This note documents a single T cell receptor (beta chain) sequence. Its matching antigen is unknown. The TCR beta libraries used about 2 micrograms of genomic DNA that came from cryopreserved PBMCs. The intended depth for sequencing was 1 in 200,000 to 1 in 1 million T cells. Sequencing was performed with immunoSEQ multiplex PCR; in TCRdb, only in-frame clones are kept and a portion is missing. The table lists around 60,000 clones, more than 70% of them singletons. Germline CDR1 is MDHEN and CDR2 is SYDVKM. This CDR3 contains 18 residues. The V gene end was trimmed by 1 base and the J gene end by 1 base; junction bases not matched to a gene: 9. This sample was taken from a study of cytotoxic CD8 clonotypes in ibrutinib-treated CLL. Study-level points and caveats: Whereas clonality rose at ibrutinib response, it declined toward baseline at progression. Under treatment, the uncommon public clonotypes either contracted or remained stable.

This material consisted of PBMCs, taken after 12 months of ibrutinib treatment. This sequence joins TRBV28 and TRBJ2-3; 9 positions match TRBD2. This sequence was found in a human donor with chronic lymphocytic leukemia. CDR3 in DNA: TGTGCCAGCAGTTTATACCTAGCGGGGCCGGTGGGCACAGATACGCAGTATTTT. Protein sequence: CASSLYLAGPVGTDTQYF.